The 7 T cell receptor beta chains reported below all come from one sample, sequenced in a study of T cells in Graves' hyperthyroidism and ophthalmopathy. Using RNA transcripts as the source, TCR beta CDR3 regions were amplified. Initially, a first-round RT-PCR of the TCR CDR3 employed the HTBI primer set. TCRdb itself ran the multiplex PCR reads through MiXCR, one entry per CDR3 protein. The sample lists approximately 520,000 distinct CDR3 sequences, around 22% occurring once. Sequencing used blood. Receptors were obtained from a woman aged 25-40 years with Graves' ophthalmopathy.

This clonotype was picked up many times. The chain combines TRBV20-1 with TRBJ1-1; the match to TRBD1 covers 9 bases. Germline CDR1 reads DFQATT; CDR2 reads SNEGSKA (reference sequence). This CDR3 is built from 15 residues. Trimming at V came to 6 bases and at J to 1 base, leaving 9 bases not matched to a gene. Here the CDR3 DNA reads TGCAGTGCCTTTTACAGGGGGCGTGCGAACACTGAAGCTTTCTTT. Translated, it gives CSAFYRGRANTEAFF.

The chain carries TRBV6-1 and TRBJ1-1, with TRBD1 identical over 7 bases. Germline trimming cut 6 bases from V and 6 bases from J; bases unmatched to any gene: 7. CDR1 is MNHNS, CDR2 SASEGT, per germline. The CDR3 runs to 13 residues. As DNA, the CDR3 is TGTGCCAGCAGGGACCGGACAGGCGCTGAAGCTTTCTTT. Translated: CASRDRTGAEAFF.

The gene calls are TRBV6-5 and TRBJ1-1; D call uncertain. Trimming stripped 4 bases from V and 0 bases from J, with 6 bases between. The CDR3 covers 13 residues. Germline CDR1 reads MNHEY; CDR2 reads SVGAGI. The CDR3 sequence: CASSSLVNTEAFF. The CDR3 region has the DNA TGTGCCAGCAGTTCCCTCGTGAACACTGAAGCTTTCTTT.

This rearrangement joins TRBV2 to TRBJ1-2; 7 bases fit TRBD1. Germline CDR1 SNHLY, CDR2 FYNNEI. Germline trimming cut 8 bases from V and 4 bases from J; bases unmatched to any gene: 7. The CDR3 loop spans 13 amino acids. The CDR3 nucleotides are TGTGCCAGCCTAAGACAGGGAATCTATGGCTACACCTTC. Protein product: CASLRQGIYGYTF.

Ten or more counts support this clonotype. CDR3 in amino acids: CASGKTGGQPQHF. CDR3 coding DNA: TGTGCCAGCGGCAAGACAGGGGGGCAGCCCCAGCATTTT. V gene TRBV27 combines with J gene TRBJ1-5; TRBD1 agrees at 9 bases. This CDR3 is 13 amino acids long. Germline CDR1 MNHEY, CDR2 SMNVEV (reference sequence). The trim removed 8 bases at V and 7 bases at J, leaving 6 bases unmatched.

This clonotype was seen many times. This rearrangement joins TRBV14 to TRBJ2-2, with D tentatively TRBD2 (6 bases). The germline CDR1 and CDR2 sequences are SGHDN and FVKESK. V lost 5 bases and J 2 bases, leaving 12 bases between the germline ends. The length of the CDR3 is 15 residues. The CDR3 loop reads CASSTIAANTGELFF. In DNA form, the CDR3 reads TGTGCCAGCAGCACGATAGCGGCTAACACCGGGGAGCTGTTTTTT. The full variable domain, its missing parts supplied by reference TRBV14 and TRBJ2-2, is EAGVTQFPSHSVIEKGQTVTLRCDPISGHDNLYWYRRVMGKEIKFLLHFVKESKQDESGMPNNRFLAERTGGTYSTLKVQPAELEDSGVYFCASSTIAANTGELFFGEGSRLTVL.

The CDR3 region has the DNA TGCGCCAGCAAACCGGGACATCTCGGCTATGGCTACACCTTC. Amino acid sequence: CASKPGHLGYGYTF. The chain joins TRBV10-2 to TRBJ1-2; tentative D call: TRBD1 (6 bases). The CDR3 has 14 residues. V shed 7 bases and J shed 4 bases, with 16 bases lying between them. In germline, CDR1 is WSHSY, CDR2 SAAADI.